A single sample is the source of the 18 T cell receptor beta chains below, sequenced in a study of long-term antiretroviral therapy in people with HIV. A v3.0 immunoSEQ assay was performed at survey level. Here immunoSEQ multiplex PCR was the method, and the copy in TCRdb shows in-frame clones only, minus some. This sample has some 19,000 clones, with 70% to 80% found just once. This material consisted of unsorted PBMCs, taken 4.1 years after starting antiretroviral therapy. The origin of the receptors is a woman aged 35 to 49 with HIV.

V usage is TRBV19 and J usage is TRBJ2-1; TRBD2 aligns across 9 bases. The J segment lost 4 bases and the V segment lost 3 bases, leaving 7 bases of the junction unmatched. CDR1 is LNHDA, CDR2 SQIVND, per germline (reference sequence). This CDR3 has 16 amino acids. This CDR3 is CASSMSGGGGYNEQFF. For the CDR3, the DNA is TGTGCCAGTAGTATGAGTGGCGGGGGGGGGTACAATGAGCAGTTCTTC.

This chain joins TRBV4-2 and TRBJ2-5; 7 bases line up with TRBD2. Germline-derived CDR1 and CDR2 are LGHNA and YNFKEQ. Trimming removed 2 bases from V and 4 bases from J; junction bases left unmatched: 10. This CDR3 has 16 residues. The CDR3 sequence is CASSQPLRGEGETQYF. The CDR3 DNA follows: TGTGCCAGCAGCCAACCCCTCCGGGGGGAGGGAGAGACCCAGTACTTC.

The J gene is TRBJ1-4, the V gene TRBV30; D unresolved. V was trimmed by 2 bases and J by 8 bases, leaving 6 bases between them. This CDR3 is built from 11 residues. Germline loops: CDR1 GTSNPN, CDR2 SVGIG (reference sequence). The CDR3 sequence: CAWSIREKLFF. Here the CDR3 DNA reads TGTGCCTGGAGTATCCGGGAAAAACTGTTTTTT. Supplemented by reference TRBV30 and TRBJ1-4, the full variable domain reads SQTIHQWPATLVQPVGSPLSLECTVEGTSNPNLYWYRQAAGRGLQLLFYSVGIGQISSEVPQNLSASRPQDRQFILSSKKLLLSDSGFYLCAWSIREKLFFGSGTQLSVL.

The genes are TRBV5-1 and TRBJ2-3; D is possibly TRBD1 (6 bases). Germline loops: CDR1 SGHRS, CDR2 YFSETQ. This CDR3 comprises 15 residues. With 5 bases removed from V and 0 bases from J, the gap between germline ends came to 13 bases. The CDR3: CASSSGDTSTDTQYF. The CDR3 coding sequence is TGCGCCAGCAGTTCAGGGGATACTAGCACAGATACGCAGTATTTT.

The V call is TRBV5-4, the J call TRBJ2-7; 9 nucleotides line up with TRBD1. The ends lost 5 bases at V and 2 bases at J; junction bases unmatched: 8. Germline CDR1 is SGHNT and CDR2 is YYREEE (reference sequence). The CDR3 totals 15 residues. The CDR3 region is CASRITGTGTYEQYF. The CDR3 DNA reads TGTGCCAGCAGAATCACCGGGACAGGGACCTACGAGCAGTACTTC.

The CDR3 DNA reads as TGTGCCAGCAGCGTAGCGGATGAGCAGTTCTTC. It yields the protein CASSVADEQFF. The chain employs TRBV9 and TRBJ2-1; D gene uncertain. CDR1 SGDLS and CDR2 YYNGEE come from the germline V gene. This CDR3 region has 11 residues. Trimming cost V 0 bases and J 8 bases, with 3 bases left between them.

The CDR3 reads CASSPLQPEKLFF. CDR3 DNA sequence: TGTGCCAGTAGCCCACTACAACCTGAAAAACTGTTTTTT. The rearrangement links TRBV19 to TRBJ1-4; D uncertain. V was cut by 6 bases and J by 7 bases, with 12 bases left in between. CDR3 length equals 13 residues. Germline CDR1 and CDR2: LNHDA and SQIVND (reference sequence).

V usage is TRBV6-1 and J usage is TRBJ1-2; D may be TRBD1 (6 bases). The CDR3 contains 13 residues. Trimming removed 7 bases at V and 1 base at J, with 10 bases between. Looked up from germline, CDR1 is MNHNS and CDR2 is SASEGT. The CDR3, as DNA: TGTGCCAGCAACCGGGACAATAACTATGGCTACACCTTC. Translated, it gives CASNRDNNYGYTF.

The V and J genes are TRBV19 and TRBJ1-4; 9 nucleotides line up with TRBD1. Germline loops: CDR1 LNHDA, CDR2 SQIVND (reference sequence). This CDR3 is built from 15 residues. V was clipped by 6 bases and J by 7 bases; unmatched bases: 9. In DNA, the CDR3 is TGTGCCAGTAGGCCTCAACAGGGGGCGCGTGAAAAACTGTTTTTT. This codes for CASRPQQGAREKLFF.

V usage is TRBV10-2 and J usage is TRBJ1-1; D gene unclear. The CDR3 totals 17 residues. CDR1 and CDR2 from the germline V gene are WSHSY and SAAADI. Trimming stripped 3 bases from V and 5 bases from J, with 22 bases between. The CDR3 nucleotides are TGCGCCAGCAGTGAAGGGTCCGAACCCCGGCCGGGGACTGAAGCTTTCTTT. This gives the protein CASSEGSEPRPGTEAFF.

This chain joins TRBV5-1 and TRBJ2-2; the D gene is possibly TRBD1 (6 bases). Trimming shortened V by 5 bases and J by 0 bases, and 14 bases separated the two germline ends. This CDR3 has 16 residues. The germline V gene has CDR1 SGHRS and CDR2 YFSETQ. The CDR3 nucleotides are TGCGCCAGCAGAGACGGACAGAGCGCGAACACCGGGGAGCTGTTTTTT. Translated, it gives CASRDGQSANTGELFF. Complete variable domain (other parts from reference TRBV5-1 and TRBJ2-2): KAGVTQTPRYLIKTRGQQVTLSCSPISGHRSVSWYQQTPGQGLQFLFEYFSETQRNKGNFPGRFSGRQFSNSRSEMNVSTLELGDSALYLCASRDGQSANTGELFFGEGSRLTVL.

This clone was recorded a few times. The V and J genes are TRBV5-1 and TRBJ2-7; D gene uncertain. CDR1 is SGHRS, CDR2 YFSETQ, per germline. The CDR3 is 14 amino acids. Between the trimmed V and J ends, which lost 2 bases and 6 bases, there was a span of 15 bases. In nucleotides, the CDR3 is TGCGCCAGCAGCTTCAGGACCACCGCAAGCGAGCAGTACTTC. Translating it yields CASSFRTTASEQYF.

This rearrangement joins TRBV9 to TRBJ2-4, with TRBD2 identical over 8 bases. With V trimmed by 0 bases and J by 0 bases, 2 bases remained unmatched. The germline V gene has CDR1 SGDLS and CDR2 YYNGEE. This CDR3 has 16 residues. The CDR3 nucleotides are TGTGCCAGCAGCGTAGATACTAGCGGAGCCAAAAACATTCAGTACTTC. Its protein is CASSVDTSGAKNIQYF.

This clone was seen a handful of times. The V call is TRBV7-9, the J call TRBJ2-7; 8 nucleotides align to TRBD1. Germline V gene sequence: CDR1 SEHNR, CDR2 FQNEAQ (reference sequence). The CDR3 sequence is 14 residues long. J was trimmed by 1 base and V by 4 bases; bases with no gene match: 3. CDR3 loop: CASSSTGVSYEQYF. CDR3 in DNA: TGTGCCAGCAGCTCGACAGGGGTTTCCTACGAGCAGTACTTC.

The chain recombines TRBV4-3 with TRBJ2-3, with D tentatively TRBD1 or TRBD2 (5 bases each). The CDR3 extends over 18 amino acids. Germline values: CDR1 LGHNA, CDR2 YSLEER. Trimming took off 0 bases at V and 1 base at J, with 17 bases between the two ends. CDR3 region: CASSQDGARAQGTDTQYF. CDR3 bases: TGCGCCAGCAGCCAAGATGGGGCGAGGGCCCAAGGCACAGATACGCAGTATTTT.

Only a few counts were recorded for this clone. V gene TRBV5-1 combines with J gene TRBJ2-2; 7 bases agree with TRBD1. CDR3 size: 14 residues. CDR1 and CDR2 (germline): SGHRS, YFSETQ. Germline trimming cut 3 bases from V and 3 bases from J; bases unmatched to any gene: 2. CDR3 in amino acids: CASSWDRHTGELFF. DNA for the CDR3: TGCGCCAGCAGCTGGGACAGACACACCGGGGAGCTGTTTTTT.

In this sample, this clone turned up a few times. This rearrangement joins TRBV6-5 to TRBJ1-2; a weak D match, TRBD1 (6 bases). The V end lost 6 bases, the J end lost 4 bases, and 9 bases lay between the germline ends. The CDR3 has 12 amino acids. CDR1 and CDR2 from the germline V gene are MNHEY and SVGAGI. The CDR3 is CASRDSPYGYTF. CDR3 DNA sequence: TGTGCCAGCAGGGACAGCCCCTATGGCTACACCTTC.

The genes are TRBV5-8 and TRBJ1-5; D remains unclear. CDR1 SGHTS and CDR2 YDEGEE come from the germline V gene. This CDR3 comprises 14 residues. Between the trimmed V and J ends, which lost 6 bases and 6 bases, there was a span of 16 bases. The CDR3 DNA reads TGTGCCAGCACCCGCGAAGTAGGGTTTCAGCCCCAGCATTTT. Its translation: CASTREVGFQPQHF.